One and the same sample provided the 9 T cell receptor beta chains below, sequenced in a study of response to subunit inactivated influenza vaccine. TCRdb ran MiXCR on the RT-PCR reads and lists one entry per CDR3 protein. Of about 650,000 distinct CDR3 sequences in the sample, around a sixth were seen once. The sample in question was PBMCs from blood, obtained approximately 13 days after vaccination. The receptors were gathered from a man between 50 and 59 years old who received an inactivated influenza vaccine.

This clonotype was counted many times. V usage is TRBV12-3 or TRBV12-4 and J usage is TRBJ2-5; no clear D gene. Trimming left V 7 bases short and J 4 bases short, with 7 bases between. This CDR3 contains 11 residues. CDR3 sequence (DNA): TGTGCCAGCACCCTGGGAGAGACCCAGTACTTC. Its protein product is CASTLGETQYF.

This clonotype was detected once. The rearrangement uses TRBV6-2 or TRBV6-3 and TRBJ1-1; D is uncertain. The CDR3 contains 11 residues. Trimming pared 7 bases from V and 2 bases from J, leaving 5 bases between. CDR1 and CDR2 (germline): MNHEY, SVGEGT. The CDR3 nucleotides read TGTGCCAGCAAGTATAACACTGAAGCTTTCTTT. Residues: CASKYNTEAFF.

The gene calls are TRBV4-3 and TRBJ2-1; maybe TRBD1 (5 bases). This CDR3 contains 17 residues. Germline CDR1 is LGHNA and CDR2 is YSLEER. The V gene lost 1 base and the J gene lost 9 bases, with 22 bases spanning the gap. The chain's CDR3 is CASSQAVIGPPGSEQFF. CDR3 DNA sequence: TGCGCCAGCAGCCAAGCGGTTATAGGCCCCCCAGGGTCTGAGCAGTTCTTC.

V and J are TRBV28 and TRBJ2-7, with D unclear. The V end lost 2 bases, the J end lost 0 bases, and 14 bases lay between the germline ends. The CDR3 has 16 amino acids. Germline assignment: CDR1 MDHEN and CDR2 SYDVKM. The CDR3: CASSLRVVVGSYEQYF. As DNA, the CDR3 is TGTGCCAGCAGTTTACGCGTAGTGGTAGGCTCCTACGAGCAGTACTTC.

This rearrangement joins TRBV12-3 or TRBV12-4 to TRBJ2-5; TRBD2 aligns across 8 bases. The CDR3 runs to 13 residues. V gave up 7 bases and J gave up 5 bases; unmatched junction bases: 6. This chain's CDR3 is CASIRGGGETQYF. The CDR3 DNA reads as TGTGCCAGCATCCGGGGGGGCGGGGAGACCCAGTACTTC.

This clonotype occurred many times. This rearrangement joins TRBV29-1 to TRBJ2-3; D not certain. The CDR3 is made up of 11 amino acids. Trimming took off 5 bases at V and 5 bases at J, with 8 bases between the two ends. Germline V CDR1 and CDR2: SQVTM, ANQGSEA. The CDR3 reads CSVSEVDTQYF. CDR3 nucleotide sequence: TGCAGCGTTTCCGAGGTAGATACGCAGTATTTT.

The chain recombines TRBV4-1 with TRBJ2-1, with a tentative D call TRBD1 (5 bases). Germline assignment: CDR1 MGHRA and CDR2 YSYEKL. This CDR3 has 15 residues. With 1 base removed from V and 4 bases from J, the gap between germline ends came to 11 bases. The DNA for the CDR3 is TGCGCCAGCAGCCAAGGACAGTCGACTTACAATGAGCAGTTCTTC. Translation: CASSQGQSTYNEQFF.

This clonotype was observed a single time. The chain uses TRBV4-1 and TRBJ1-1; D unresolved. The CDR3 covers 16 residues. Germline values: CDR1 MGHRA, CDR2 YSYEKL. The V end was cut by 0 bases, the J end by 0 bases, with 11 bases between. CDR3 sequence: CASSQERASMNTEAFF. The CDR3 DNA sequence: TGCGCCAGCAGCCAAGAGCGAGCCAGTATGAACACTGAAGCTTTCTTT.

The V call is TRBV19, the J call TRBJ2-1; D gene uncertain. This CDR3 region has 12 residues. Germline loops: CDR1 LNHDA, CDR2 SQIVND (reference sequence). Trimming took 4 bases from V and 9 from J, leaving 10 bases between them. For the CDR3, the DNA is TGTGCCAGTAGTACTGCCGCTTTTGAGCAGTTCTTC. It is translated as CASSTAAFEQFF.